The 25 T cell receptor beta chains reported below all come from one sample, sequenced in a study of vaccination and CD4 T cells after COVID-19. The Oncomine TCR Beta short-read assay sequenced DNA from cultured CD4+ T cells. TCRdb used MiXCR to reprocess the PCR reads, holding one entry per CDR3 protein. Of some 8,400 distinct CDR3 sequences listed, about 31% are singletons. The antigens these receptors bind are not known. Treatment denoted: approximately 11-day PBMC culture with coronavirus spike peptide pools or control peptides (ViraFEST assay). Material for sequencing was cultured CD4+ T cells from blood. Receptor source: a human donor with COVID-19.

The chain carries TRBV4-3 and TRBJ2-1; possible D gene TRBD2, 7 bases. V dropped 0 bases and J dropped 10 bases, with 13 bases sitting between them. Germline V gene data show CDR1 as LGHNA and CDR2 as YSLEER. The CDR3 runs 14 residues. The CDR3 loop is CASSQEWGGKEQFF. The CDR3 DNA reads as TGCGCCAGCAGCCAAGAGTGGGGGGGCAAAGAGCAGTTCTTC.

V and J are TRBV6-2 or TRBV6-3 and TRBJ2-3; TRBD1 agrees at 7 bases. CDR3 length: 15 residues. Per germline, CDR1 MNHEY and CDR2 SVGEGT. J gave up 1 base and V 6 bases, and 7 bases lay outside the gene matches. Here the CDR3 reads CASSKGAGRTDTQYF. For the CDR3, the DNA is TGTGCCAGCAGCAAGGGGGCGGGCCGCACAGATACGCAGTATTTT.

The CDR3 coding sequence is TGTGCCAGCAGTTACTCTGACTGGGGGTCTGGCTACACCTTC. Its translation: CASSYSDWGSGYTF. V gene TRBV6-5 combines with J gene TRBJ1-2; a weak D match, TRBD1 (5 bases). Trimming took off 0 bases at V and 7 bases at J, with 12 bases between the two ends. The CDR3 has 14 residues. Germline V gene sequence: CDR1 MNHEY, CDR2 SVGAGI.

The J gene is TRBJ1-2, the V gene TRBV25-1; possibly TRBD1 for D (5 bases). Germline loops: CDR1 MGHDK, CDR2 SYGVNS. Trimming stripped 0 bases from V and 7 bases from J, with 15 bases between. This CDR3 has 15 amino acids. For the CDR3, the DNA is TGTGCCAGCAGTGAATATGGCCTCGGGGGGATTGGCTACACCTTC. Translation gives CASSEYGLGGIGYTF.

This clonotype was counted only a few times. The chain employs TRBV2 and TRBJ1-6; D gene unclear. Germline CDR1 SNHLY, CDR2 FYNNEI. V was cut by 8 bases and J by 0 bases, with 11 bases left in between. The CDR3 is 15 residues long. CDR3 region: CASGPPSSYNSPLHF. DNA for the CDR3: TGTGCCAGCGGGCCCCCGAGCTCCTATAATTCACCCCTCCACTTT.

The chain combines TRBV28 with TRBJ1-2; D gene ambiguous. CDR3 length: 18 amino acids. Germline CDR1 is MDHEN and CDR2 is SYDVKM. Trimming stripped 7 bases from V and 5 bases from J, with 29 bases between. This CDR3 is CASNTILRFGEEGYGYTF. CDR3 nucleotides: TGTGCCAGCAATACGATCCTCCGGTTCGGGGAGGAAGGGTATGGCTACACCTTC.

This chain links TRBV11-2 with TRBJ2-7; TRBD2 might be the D (5 bases). Germline CDR1 reads SGHAT; CDR2 reads FQNNGV. CDR3 length: 14 amino acids. V gave up 5 bases and J gave up 0 bases, with 11 bases separating them. Here the CDR3 reads CASSPRRDSYEQYF. The CDR3 DNA is TGTGCCAGCAGCCCCCGACGGGACTCCTACGAGCAGTACTTC.

The gene calls are TRBV5-4 and TRBJ1-2; 7 bases fit TRBD1. Germline assignment: CDR1 SGHNT and CDR2 YYREEE (reference sequence). This CDR3 comprises 17 residues. V was clipped by 0 bases and J by 4 bases; unmatched bases: 12. CDR3 in amino acids: CASSLDGQVVGSYGYTF. CDR3 nucleotide sequence: TGTGCCAGCAGCTTGGACGGACAGGTTGTGGGGTCCTATGGCTACACCTTC.

J is TRBJ1-2 and V is TRBV6-2 or TRBV6-3; TRBD1 might be the D (5 bases). Germline V gene data show CDR1 as MNHEY and CDR2 as SVGEGT. Trimming cost V 7 bases and J 6 bases, with 18 bases left between them. The CDR3 totals 14 residues. CDR3 amino acids: CASMLGGKLDGYTF. Here the CDR3 DNA reads TGTGCCAGCATGCTTGGGGGGAAATTAGATGGCTACACCTTC.

This clonotype was counted between two and nine times. The V gene is TRBV30, the J gene TRBJ1-1, with D unresolved. Trimming pared 0 bases from V and 11 bases from J, leaving 10 bases between. This CDR3 contains 11 residues. Germline CDR1 GTSNPN, CDR2 SVGIG (reference sequence). DNA of the CDR3: TGTGCCTGGAGTGTACTGAGGGTGGCTTTCTTT. This sequence encodes CAWSVLRVAFF.

The rearrangement links TRBV6-5 to TRBJ2-5; D unclear. The CDR3 consists of 14 residues. V shed 4 bases and J shed 0 bases, with 9 bases lying between them. Germline V gene data show CDR1 as MNHEY and CDR2 as SVGAGI. This CDR3 is CASSLGQNQETQYF. The CDR3 DNA reads as TGTGCCAGCAGTTTGGGCCAGAACCAAGAGACCCAGTACTTC.

The chain combines TRBV4-3 with TRBJ2-5; possible D gene TRBD1, 5 bases. The CDR3 length is 13 residues. Deletions cut 1 base from V and 7 bases from J, with 10 bases between. Germline lookup yields CDR1 LGHNA and CDR2 YSLEER. The CDR3 region has the DNA TGCGCCAGCAGCCAAGTCACCCAGGGGACCCAGTACTTC. Residues: CASSQVTQGTQYF.

This clonotype turned up a few times. The genes are TRBV4-1 and TRBJ2-2; D ambiguous. CDR3 length: 12 residues. V was shortened by 10 bases and J by 8 bases, with 14 bases between the two germline ends. Per germline, CDR1 MGHRA and CDR2 YSYEKL. The CDR3 DNA follows: TGCGCCACCGCCACACTTCGGGGGGAGCTGTTTTTT. Amino acids: CATATLRGELFF.

This clonotype has a handful of counts. The chain recombines TRBV19 with TRBJ2-7, with D perhaps matching TRBD1 (5 bases). Per the germline V gene, CDR1 is LNHDA and CDR2 is SQIVND (reference sequence). The CDR3 runs to 14 residues. V lost 2 bases and J lost 2, with 10 bases in between. CDR3 sequence: CASSIKGVAYEQYF. For the CDR3, the DNA is TGTGCCAGTAGTATAAAAGGGGTCGCCTACGAGCAGTACTTC.

This sequence joins TRBV6-1 and TRBJ2-7; the match to TRBD1 covers 9 bases. CDR3 length: 14 residues. Per the germline V gene, CDR1 is MNHNS and CDR2 is SASEGT. V dropped 5 bases and J dropped 2; count of bases not matched to a gene: 4. CDR3 amino acids: CASSRQGGPYEQYF. Written as DNA, the CDR3 is TGTGCCAGCAGTCGACAGGGGGGGCCCTACGAGCAGTACTTC.

This chain joins TRBV19 and TRBJ1-1, with D perhaps matching TRBD1 (6 bases). CDR1 and CDR2 from the germline V gene are LNHDA and SQIVND (reference sequence). The CDR3 runs 17 residues. The V gene lost 5 bases and the J gene lost 0 bases, with 19 bases spanning the gap. The CDR3 coding sequence is TGTGCCAGTAGTGCCCCGCGGGGGGGGGGCATGAACACTGAAGCTTTCTTT. Translated, it gives CASSAPRGGGMNTEAFF.

This clonotype has only a few counts. The V and J genes are TRBV3-1 and TRBJ2-5; the match to TRBD2 covers 9 bases. The trim removed 0 bases at V and 4 bases at J, leaving 6 bases unmatched. Germline lookup yields CDR1 LGHDT and CDR2 YNNKEL (reference sequence). This CDR3 spans 16 amino acids. CDR3 region: CASSQEWRGGRETQYF. The CDR3 bases are TGTGCCAGCAGCCAAGAGTGGCGGGGGGGCAGAGAGACCCAGTACTTC.

This clonotype has just a few counts. V is TRBV28 and J is TRBJ2-5; 7 positions agree with TRBD1. The CDR3 consists of 14 residues. The germline V gene has CDR1 MDHEN and CDR2 SYDVKM. V lost 2 bases and J lost 2; bases outside the gene matches: 2. CDR3 amino acids: CASSLSRGQETQYF. The CDR3 DNA reads TGTGCCAGCAGTTTAAGCAGGGGGCAAGAGACCCAGTACTTC.

Only a few counts were recorded for this clonotype. J is TRBJ1-1 and V is TRBV6-1, with TRBD1 as a possible D gene (5 bases). There are 17 residues in the CDR3. V was cut by 10 bases and J by 3 bases, with 27 bases left in between. The germline V gene has CDR1 MNHNS and CDR2 SASEGT. The CDR3 DNA follows: TGTGCCACCACAGCCCAAAACCACGACGTGGGGGACACTGAAGCTTTCTTT. Amino acid sequence: CATTAQNHDVGDTEAFF.

V is TRBV5-1 and J is TRBJ2-1; the D is unclear. The CDR3 sequence is 15 residues long. CDR1 SGHRS and CDR2 YFSETQ come from the germline V gene. With 4 bases removed from V and 0 bases from J, the gap between germline ends came to 11 bases. CDR3 DNA: TGCGCCAGCAGCGGCGCGTCGGGCTCCTACAATGAGCAGTTCTTC. Translated, it gives CASSGASGSYNEQFF.

The V and J genes are TRBV7-9 and TRBJ1-3, with 7 bases that match TRBD1. In germline, CDR1 is SEHNR, CDR2 FQNEAQ (reference sequence). This CDR3 is built from 14 residues. Trimming at V came to 2 bases and at J to 3 bases, leaving 1 base not matched to a gene. The CDR3 region has the DNA TGTGCCAGCAGCTTACGGACAGGTGGAAACACCATATATTTT. Its translation: CASSLRTGGNTIYF.

The rearrangement uses TRBV6-4 and TRBJ2-4; either TRBD1 or TRBD2 may fit D (5 bases each). CDR3 size: 12 residues. V was cut by 3 bases and J by 5 bases, with 5 bases left in between. CDR1 and CDR2 from the germline V gene are MRHNA and SNTAGT. The CDR3 DNA sequence: TGTGCCAGCAGTGAGGGGGAAAACATTCAGTACTTC. As protein: CASSEGENIQYF.

The chain is built from TRBV20-1 and TRBJ2-3; 9 nucleotides match TRBD2. The CDR3 covers 13 residues. Germline CDR1 DFQATT, CDR2 SNEGSKA (reference sequence). The chain's CDR3 is CSAGGGHTDTQYF. The CDR3 DNA reads as TGCAGCGCGGGGGGGGGACACACAGATACGCAGTATTTT.

The chain combines TRBV7-8 with TRBJ1-5; D not resolved. V was cut by 2 bases and J by 9 bases, with 14 bases left in between. The CDR3 has 14 residues. Germline lookup yields CDR1 SGHVS and CDR2 FQNEAQ. CDR3 nucleotide sequence: TGTGCCAGCAGCTTACAAAATGGTTTGGGGCCCCAGCATTTT. Amino acid sequence: CASSLQNGLGPQHF.

The chain uses TRBV7-3 and TRBJ1-1, with D tentatively TRBD1 (6 bases). Trimming took 2 bases from V and 6 from J, leaving 13 bases between them. The germline CDR1 and CDR2 sequences are SGHTA and FQGTGA. The CDR3 totals 14 residues. The CDR3 bases are TGTGCCAGCAGCTTATCAGGGGTTTCCCCTGAAGCTTTCTTT. Translated, it gives CASSLSGVSPEAFF.